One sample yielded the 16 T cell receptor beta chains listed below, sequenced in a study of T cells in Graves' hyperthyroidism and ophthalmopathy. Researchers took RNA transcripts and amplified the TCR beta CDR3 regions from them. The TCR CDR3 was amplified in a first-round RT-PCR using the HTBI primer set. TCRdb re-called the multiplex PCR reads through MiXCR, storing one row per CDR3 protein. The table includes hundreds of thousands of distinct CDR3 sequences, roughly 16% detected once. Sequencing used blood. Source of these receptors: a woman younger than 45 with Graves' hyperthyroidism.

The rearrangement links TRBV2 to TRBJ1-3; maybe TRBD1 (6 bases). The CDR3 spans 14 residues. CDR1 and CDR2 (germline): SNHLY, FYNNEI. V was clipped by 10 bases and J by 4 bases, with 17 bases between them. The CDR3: CATSLRTEGNTIYF. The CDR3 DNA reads TGTGCCACCTCCTTACGGACAGAAGGAAACACCATATATTTT.

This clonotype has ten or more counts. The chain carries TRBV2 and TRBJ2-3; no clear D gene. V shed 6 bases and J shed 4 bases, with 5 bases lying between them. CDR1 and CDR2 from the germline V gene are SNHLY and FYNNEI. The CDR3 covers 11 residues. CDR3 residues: CASSGADTQYF. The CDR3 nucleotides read TGTGCCAGCAGCGGCGCAGATACGCAGTATTTT.

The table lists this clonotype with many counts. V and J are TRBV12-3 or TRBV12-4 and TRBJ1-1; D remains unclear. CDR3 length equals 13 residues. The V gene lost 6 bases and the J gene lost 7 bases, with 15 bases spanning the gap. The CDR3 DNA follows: TGTGCCAGCAGACAAACTCGACCGGGTGAAGCTTTCTTT. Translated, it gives CASRQTRPGEAFF.

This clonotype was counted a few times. As DNA, the CDR3 is TGTGCCAGCAGTTCCTCGACAGGGGCGGGCACTGAAGCTTTCTTT. As protein: CASSSSTGAGTEAFF. This chain links TRBV6-6 with TRBJ1-1; TRBD1 agrees at 8 bases. CDR3 length: 15 amino acids. Germline V CDR1 and CDR2: MNHNY, SVGAGI (reference sequence). With V trimmed by 4 bases and J by 4 bases, 8 bases remained unmatched.

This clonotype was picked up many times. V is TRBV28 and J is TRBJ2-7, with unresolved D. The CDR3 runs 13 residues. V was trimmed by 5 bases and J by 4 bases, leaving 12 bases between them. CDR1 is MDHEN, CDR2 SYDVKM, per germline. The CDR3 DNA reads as TGTGCCAGCAGTCCTCGGACCCTGTACGAGCAGTACTTC. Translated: CASSPRTLYEQYF.

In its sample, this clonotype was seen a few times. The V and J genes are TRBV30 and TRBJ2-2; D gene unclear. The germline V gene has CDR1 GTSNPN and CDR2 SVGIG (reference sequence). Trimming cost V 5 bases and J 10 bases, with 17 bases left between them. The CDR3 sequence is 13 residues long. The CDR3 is CAWAPPGLEELFF. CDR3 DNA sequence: TGTGCCTGGGCCCCCCCCGGGTTGGAGGAGCTGTTTTTT.

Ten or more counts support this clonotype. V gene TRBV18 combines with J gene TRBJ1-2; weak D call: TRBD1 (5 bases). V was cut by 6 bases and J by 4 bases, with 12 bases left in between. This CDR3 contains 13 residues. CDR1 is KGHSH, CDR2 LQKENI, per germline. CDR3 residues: CASSRDATYGYTF. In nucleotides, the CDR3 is TGTGCCAGCTCGCGGGACGCTACCTATGGCTACACCTTC.

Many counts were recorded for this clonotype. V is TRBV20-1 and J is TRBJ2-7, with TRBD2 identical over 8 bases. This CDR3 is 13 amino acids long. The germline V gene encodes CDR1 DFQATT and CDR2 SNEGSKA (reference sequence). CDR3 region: CSDTSGRHYEQYF. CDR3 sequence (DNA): TGCAGCGATACTAGCGGCCGACACTACGAGCAGTACTTC.

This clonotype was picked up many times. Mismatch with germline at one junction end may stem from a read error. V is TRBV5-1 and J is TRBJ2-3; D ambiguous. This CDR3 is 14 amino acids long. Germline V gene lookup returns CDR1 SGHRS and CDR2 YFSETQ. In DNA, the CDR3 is TGTGCCAGCAGTTTGCGGCAGGGCACAGATACGCAGTATTTT. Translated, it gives CASSLRQGTDTQYF.

The CDR3 loop reads CASSPNPTSGYEQYF. CDR3 DNA: TGTGCCAGCTCACCCAACCCGACTAGCGGCTACGAGCAGTACTTC. The rearrangement joins TRBV18 to TRBJ2-7, with TRBD2 identical over 9 bases. The trim removed 3 bases at V and 3 bases at J, leaving 6 bases unmatched. This CDR3 region has 15 residues. CDR1 and CDR2 from the germline V gene are KGHSH and LQKENI.

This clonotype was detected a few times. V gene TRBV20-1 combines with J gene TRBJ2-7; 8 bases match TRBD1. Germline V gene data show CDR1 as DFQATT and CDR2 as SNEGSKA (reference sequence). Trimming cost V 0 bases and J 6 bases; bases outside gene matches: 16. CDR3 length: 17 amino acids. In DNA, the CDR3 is TGCAGTGCTAGAGATCTGCGGCATCAGGGGGCAAGAGCCGAGCAGTACTTC. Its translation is CSARDLRHQGARAEQYF.

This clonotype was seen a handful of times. DNA for the CDR3: TGTGCCAGCAACCTCGGACTAGCGGAGCCCTACGAGCAGTACTTC. Translation: CASNLGLAEPYEQYF. The gene calls are TRBV2 and TRBJ2-7; 10 nucleotides line up with TRBD2. With V trimmed by 7 bases and J by 2 bases, 8 bases remained unmatched. The CDR3 spans 15 residues. Germline lookup yields CDR1 SNHLY and CDR2 FYNNEI.

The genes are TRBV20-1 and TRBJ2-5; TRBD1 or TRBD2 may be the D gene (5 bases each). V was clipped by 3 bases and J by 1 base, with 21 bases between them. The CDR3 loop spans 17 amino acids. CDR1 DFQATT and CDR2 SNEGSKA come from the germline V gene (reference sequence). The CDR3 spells CSARPLRVLQGQETQYF. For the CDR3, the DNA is TGCAGTGCTAGGCCTTTGAGGGTCCTTCAGGGCCAAGAGACCCAGTACTTC.

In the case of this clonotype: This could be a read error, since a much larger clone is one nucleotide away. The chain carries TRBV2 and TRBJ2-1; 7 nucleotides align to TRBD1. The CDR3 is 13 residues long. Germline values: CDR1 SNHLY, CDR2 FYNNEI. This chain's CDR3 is CARSEGQYNEQFF. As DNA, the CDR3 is TGTGCCCGCAGCGAGGGACAGTACAATGAGCAGTTCTTC.

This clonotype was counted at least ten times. CDR3 DNA sequence: TGCAGGGCCGAAAGCGGGAGCGGCTACGAGCAGTACTTC. This gives the protein CRAESGSGYEQYF. The chain has TRBV20-1 and TRBJ2-7, with TRBD2 matching over 8 bases. The germline V gene has CDR1 DFQATT and CDR2 SNEGSKA (reference sequence). The CDR3 loop spans 13 amino acids.

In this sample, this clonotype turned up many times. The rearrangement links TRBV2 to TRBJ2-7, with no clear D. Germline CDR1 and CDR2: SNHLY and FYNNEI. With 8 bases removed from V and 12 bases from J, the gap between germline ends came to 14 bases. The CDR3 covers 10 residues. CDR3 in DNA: TGTGCCAGCGGGGTACTGTCTCTGTACTTC. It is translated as CASGVLSLYF.